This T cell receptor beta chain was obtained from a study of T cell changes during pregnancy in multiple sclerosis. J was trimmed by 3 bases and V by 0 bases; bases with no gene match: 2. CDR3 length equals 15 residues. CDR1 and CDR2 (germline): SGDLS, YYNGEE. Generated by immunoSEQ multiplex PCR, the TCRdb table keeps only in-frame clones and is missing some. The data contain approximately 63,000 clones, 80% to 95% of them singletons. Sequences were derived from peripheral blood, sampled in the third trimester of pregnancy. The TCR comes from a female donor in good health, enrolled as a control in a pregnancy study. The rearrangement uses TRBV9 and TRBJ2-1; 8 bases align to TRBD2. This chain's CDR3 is CASSVAGTSYNEQFF. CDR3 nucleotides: TGTGCCAGCAGCGTAGCCGGGACTAGCTACAATGAGCAGTTCTTC.